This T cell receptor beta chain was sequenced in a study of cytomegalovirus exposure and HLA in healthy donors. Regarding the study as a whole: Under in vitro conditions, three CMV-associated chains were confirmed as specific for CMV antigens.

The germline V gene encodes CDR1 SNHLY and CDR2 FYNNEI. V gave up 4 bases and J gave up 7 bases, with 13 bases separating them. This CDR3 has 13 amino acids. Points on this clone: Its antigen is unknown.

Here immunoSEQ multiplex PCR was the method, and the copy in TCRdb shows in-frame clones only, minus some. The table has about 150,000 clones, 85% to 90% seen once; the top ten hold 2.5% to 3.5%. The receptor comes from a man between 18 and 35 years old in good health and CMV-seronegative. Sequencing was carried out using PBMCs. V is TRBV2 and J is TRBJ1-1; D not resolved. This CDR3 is CASSVTRDYEAFF. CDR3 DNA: TGTGCCAGCAGTGTGACCCGGGATTATGAAGCTTTCTTT.